The source of this T cell receptor (beta chain) is a study of blood T cell repertoires in COVID-19 (TCRdb year 2020). Study-wide context: The collaborator samples originated in the United States, Italy and Spain and spanned the acute and convalescent phases of COVID-19. Sample metadata almost always included a de-identified subject ID, COVID-19 status, age in years and sex. The dataset comprised deeply sampled blood TCRbeta repertoires from subjects exposed to, actively infected with, or recovered from COVID-19. The material from the prospective study consisted of cDNA or gDNA derived from T cells, B-cell-depleted T cells, or PBMCs. Where available, HLA class I and class II types were taken from metadata supplied by the sample provider and were not determined by assay-based typing. The repertoires were released in a freely available public database meant as a resource for research on the immune response to SARS-CoV-2. Samples were obtained from the ongoing ImmuneRACE study (first 160 participants) and from some 1,200 subjects provided by 6 global collaborators.

The immunoSEQ Assay, a bias-controlled multiplex PCR, was used to amplify TCRbeta CDR3 regions from genomic DNA. The published analysis was carried out like this. Within the assay, amplification of reference gene primers was used to estimate how many nucleated cells each sample contained. To quantify the absolute abundance of each unique TCRbeta CDR3 rearrangement, sequence reads were collapsed and filtered. For each sample, productive Simpson clonality was calculated as the square root of Simpson's diversity index over productive rearrangements. TCRdb provides this immuneACCESS table in a form limited to in-frame rearrangements. Some clones are lacking; in checked studies, under half of them reflect an unresolved V gene, and why the rest are absent is not known. V and J calls and clone size are as listed in that table; D and trimming were resolved from the DNA. This sample has about 180,000 clones in its table, and approximately 83% of those were observed once. The ten largest clones represent 10% to 11% of the sample.

The germline V gene (reference sequence) yields LNHDA for CDR1 and SQIVND for CDR2. Spanning cysteine to phenylalanine, the CDR3 consists of 17 amino acids. The retained sequence is limited to the CDR3, 51 bases, with the frame set at the first base. The germline ends are 19 bases apart after V is trimmed by 7 bases and J by 0 bases. This clone was observed once. Which antigen it targets is not known. No base qualities exist here, and no much larger clone lies one base off it. Points the paper makes about the study in general: Clinical and demographic metadata were provided uncurated, with the amount varying by source and participant.

Collaborating institutions collected whole blood in K2EDTA tubes following their own protocols. For TCRbeta analysis, collaborators shipped samples in one of three forms: frozen whole blood, isolated PBMCs, or DNA extracted from either of those sample types. The sequencing sample was made of peripheral blood. The chain is encoded by TRBV19 joined to TRBJ1-5; a weak D assignment points to TRBD1 (6 bases agree). The sequence came from a human donor with active or convalescent COVID-19. The donor label of this sample is uncertain. The DNA sequence reads TGTGCCAGTAAGTGGGTCACAGGGACCCTTAGCAATCAGCCCCAGCATTTT. It encodes CASKWVTGTLSNQPQHF.